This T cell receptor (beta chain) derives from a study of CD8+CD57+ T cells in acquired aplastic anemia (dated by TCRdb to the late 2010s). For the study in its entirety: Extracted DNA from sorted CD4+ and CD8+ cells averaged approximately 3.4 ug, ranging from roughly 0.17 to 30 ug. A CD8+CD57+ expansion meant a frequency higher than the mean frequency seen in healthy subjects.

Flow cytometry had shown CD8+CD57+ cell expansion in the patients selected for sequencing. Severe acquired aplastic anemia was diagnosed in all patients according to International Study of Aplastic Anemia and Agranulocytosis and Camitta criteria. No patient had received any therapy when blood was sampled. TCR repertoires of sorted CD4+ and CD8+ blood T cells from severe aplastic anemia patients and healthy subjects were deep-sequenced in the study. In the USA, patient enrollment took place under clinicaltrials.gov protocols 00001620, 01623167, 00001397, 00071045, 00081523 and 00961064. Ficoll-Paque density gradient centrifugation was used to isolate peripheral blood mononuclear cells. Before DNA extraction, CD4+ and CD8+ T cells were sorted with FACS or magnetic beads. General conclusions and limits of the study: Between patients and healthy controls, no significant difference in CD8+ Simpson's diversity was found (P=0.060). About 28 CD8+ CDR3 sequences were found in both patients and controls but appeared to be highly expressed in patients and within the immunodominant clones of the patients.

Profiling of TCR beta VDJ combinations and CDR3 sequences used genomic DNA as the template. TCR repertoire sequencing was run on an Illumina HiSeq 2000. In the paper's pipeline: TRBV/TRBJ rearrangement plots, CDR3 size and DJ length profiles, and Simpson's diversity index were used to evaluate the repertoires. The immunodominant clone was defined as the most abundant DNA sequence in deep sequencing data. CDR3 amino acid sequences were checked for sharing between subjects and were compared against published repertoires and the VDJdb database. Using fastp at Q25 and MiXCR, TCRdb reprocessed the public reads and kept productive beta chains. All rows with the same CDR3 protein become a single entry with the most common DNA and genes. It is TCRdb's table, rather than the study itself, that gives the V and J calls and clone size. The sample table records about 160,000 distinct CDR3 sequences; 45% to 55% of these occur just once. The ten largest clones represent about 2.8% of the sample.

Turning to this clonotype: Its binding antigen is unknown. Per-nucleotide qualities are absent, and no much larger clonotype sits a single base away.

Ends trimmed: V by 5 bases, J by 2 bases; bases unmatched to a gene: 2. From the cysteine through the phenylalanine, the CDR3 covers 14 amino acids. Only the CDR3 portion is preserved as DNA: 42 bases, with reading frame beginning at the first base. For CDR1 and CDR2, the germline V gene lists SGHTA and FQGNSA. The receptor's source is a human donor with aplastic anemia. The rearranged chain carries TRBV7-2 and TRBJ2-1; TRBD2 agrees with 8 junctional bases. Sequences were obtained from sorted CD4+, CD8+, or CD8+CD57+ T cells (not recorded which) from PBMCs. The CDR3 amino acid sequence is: CASSISGTYNEQFF. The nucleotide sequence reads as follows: TGTGCCAGCAGCATTAGCGGGACCTACAATGAGCAGTTCTTC.